The 21 T cell receptor beta chains listed next were all sequenced from one sample in a study of control samples from healthy donors and cancer patients. Clones were sequenced by immunoSEQ multiplex PCR, and TCRdb holds only the in-frame ones, with some missing. The sample lists 170,000 or so clones; 80% to 95% were seen once. Sequencing input: blood. Source of these receptors: a woman in her forties in good health.

The V call is TRBV14, the J call TRBJ2-1; 11 bases fit TRBD1. Germline V CDR1 and CDR2: SGHDN, FVKESK. The CDR3 runs 14 residues. Unmatched junction bases numbered 1, after V lost 2 bases and J lost 7 bases. The DNA of the CDR3 is TGTGCCAGCAGCCAACGGGACAGGGGGAATGAGCAGTTCTTC. Translation: CASSQRDRGNEQFF.

The count of this clone is one. The V call is TRBV4-1, the J call TRBJ2-3, with unresolved D. This CDR3 is 16 amino acids long. Per the germline V gene, CDR1 is MGHRA and CDR2 is YSYEKL. V lost 3 bases and J lost 0, with 13 bases in between. CDR3 bases: TGCGCCAGCAGCCAGGGCGTTGTTCCTAGCACAGATACGCAGTATTTT. This gives the protein CASSQGVVPSTDTQYF.

The chain links TRBV3-1 (or the pseudogene TRBV3-2) to TRBJ2-1; D not certain. With 0 bases removed from V and 0 bases from J, the gap between germline ends came to 9 bases. The CDR3 covers 16 residues. Germline lookup yields CDR1 LGHDT and CDR2 YNNKEL (reference sequence). In DNA, the CDR3 is TGTGCCAGCAGCCAAGATGGGCAAACCTCCTACAATGAGCAGTTCTTC. The encoded protein is CASSQDGQTSYNEQFF.

The chain recombines TRBV11-1 with TRBJ2-7; 9 bases line up with TRBD2. The J segment lost 2 bases and the V segment lost 3 bases, leaving 8 bases of the junction unmatched. CDR3 length: 16 amino acids. The germline V gene encodes CDR1 SGHAT and CDR2 FQDESV (reference sequence). For the CDR3, the DNA is TGTGCCAGCAGCTTGCATATCCTAGCGGGGACCTACGAGCAGTACTTC. It encodes CASSLHILAGTYEQYF.

V gene TRBV25-1 combines with J gene TRBJ1-6; 7 bases fit TRBD1. The ends lost 7 bases at V and 7 bases at J; junction bases unmatched: 10. The CDR3 has 15 amino acids. CDR1 and CDR2 from the germline V gene are MGHDK and SYGVNS. Here the CDR3 DNA reads TGTGCCAGCAAGGGGGAGGGGGCTTGGAATTCACCCCTCCACTTT. As protein: CASKGEGAWNSPLHF. Full variable domain (missing parts from reference TRBV25-1 and TRBJ1-6): EADIYQTPRYLVIGTGKKITLECSQTMGHDKMYWYQQDPGMELHLIHYSYGVNSTEKGDLSSESTVSRIRTEHFPLTLESARPSHTSQYLCASKGEGAWNSPLHFGNGTRLTVT.

V is TRBV5-1 and J is TRBJ2-7, with 8 bases fitting TRBD2. V trimming: 0 bases; J trimming: 3 bases; junction bases outside the gene matches: 8. The germline V gene encodes CDR1 SGHRS and CDR2 YFSETQ. This CDR3 is 16 amino acids long. CDR3 nucleotides: TGCGCCAGCAGCTTGGCTGCGGCGGGGGGCCTCTACGAGCAGTACTTC. Translated: CASSLAAAGGLYEQYF.

CDR3 region: CASSYIGVTSTDTQYF. The CDR3 coding sequence is TGTGCCAGCAGTTACATAGGGGTAACTAGCACAGATACGCAGTATTTT. The V call is TRBV6-5, the J call TRBJ2-3; possible D gene TRBD1, 5 bases. The V and J ends lost 2 bases and 0 bases respectively, with 12 bases between them. Germline V lookup: CDR1 MNHEY, CDR2 SVGAGI. This CDR3 has 16 amino acids.

This clone was detected only a few times. This chain uses TRBV2 with TRBJ2-7; D remains unclear. CDR3 length equals 12 residues. Germline CDR1 is SNHLY and CDR2 is FYNNEI. V lost 4 bases, J lost 3 bases, and 7 bases lay in between. Written as DNA, the CDR3 is TGTGCCAGCAGTGTTCTGGGCTACGAGCAGTACTTC. Its protein is CASSVLGYEQYF.

The chain combines TRBV7-2 with TRBJ2-5; 12 positions agree with TRBD2. V lost 4 bases and J lost 4; bases outside the gene matches: 7. This CDR3 contains 16 residues. Germline lookup yields CDR1 SGHTA and CDR2 FQGNSA. The CDR3 sequence is CASSSRLAGEVETQYF. For the CDR3, the DNA is TGTGCCAGCAGCTCCCGACTAGCGGGGGAGGTAGAGACCCAGTACTTC.

The V and J genes are TRBV3-1 (or the pseudogene TRBV3-2) and TRBJ1-2; 7 bases are a match to TRBD1. J gave up 1 base and V 1 base, and 6 bases lay outside the gene matches. This CDR3 comprises 16 residues. Looked up from germline, CDR1 is LGHDT and CDR2 is YNNKEL (reference sequence). CDR3 nucleotide sequence: TGTGCCAGCAGCCAAGGGACAGGACCTTATAACTATGGCTACACCTTC. Amino acid sequence: CASSQGTGPYNYGYTF.

The J gene is TRBJ1-5, the V gene TRBV7-2; tentatively, D is TRBD1 (5 bases). V was cut by 5 bases and J by 0 bases, with 11 bases left in between. The CDR3 runs to 15 residues. Germline V CDR1 and CDR2: SGHTA, FQGNSA. CDR3 coding DNA: TGTGCCAGCAGCCCCGGACATGTTAGCAATCAGCCCCAGCATTTT. It translates to CASSPGHVSNQPQHF.

This chain joins TRBV4-1 and TRBJ1-2; no definite D call. Trimming took 1 base from V and 5 from J, leaving 8 bases between them. Per germline, CDR1 MGHRA and CDR2 YSYEKL. This CDR3 region has 13 residues. The DNA of the CDR3 is TGCGCCAGCAGCCAAGCCCCCGATTATGGCTACACCTTC. This translates into CASSQAPDYGYTF.

The gene calls are TRBV28 and TRBJ1-2; D remains unclear. Trimming took 8 bases from V and 4 from J, leaving 20 bases between them. The germline CDR1 and CDR2 sequences are MDHEN and SYDVKM. The CDR3 is 15 amino acids. The CDR3 DNA follows: TGTGCCAGCGGAGGCCTCGGGTCCCCTGGCTATGGCTACACCTTC. Translated, it gives CASGGLGSPGYGYTF.

This clone was observed many times. This chain uses TRBV5-1 with TRBJ1-6; D uncertain. V lost 1 base and J 8 bases, leaving 10 bases between the germline ends. CDR1 SGHRS and CDR2 YFSETQ come from the germline V gene. The CDR3 loop spans 14 amino acids. The CDR3 DNA reads as TGCGCCAGCAGCTTGTCTCTTAGTCATTCACCCCTCCACTTT. Protein product: CASSLSLSHSPLHF.

This chain connects TRBV9 to TRBJ1-1; 7 positions agree with TRBD1. Trimming cost V 7 bases and J 8 bases; bases outside gene matches: 11. Germline assignment: CDR1 SGDLS and CDR2 YYNGEE. CDR3 length: 13 residues. The CDR3: CASGTEQGTEAFF. CDR3 DNA: TGTGCCAGCGGGACGGAACAGGGGACAGAAGCTTTCTTT.

V and J are TRBV6-5 and TRBJ1-6; no clear D gene. Between the trimmed V and J ends, which lost 6 bases and 7 bases, there was a span of 7 bases. CDR3 length: 12 amino acids. Germline CDR1 MNHEY, CDR2 SVGAGI. The CDR3 reads CASRVLNSPLHF. The CDR3 DNA reads TGTGCCAGCAGGGTTCTCAATTCACCCCTCCACTTT.

The chain has TRBV20-1 and TRBJ1-1; weak D call: TRBD1 (5 bases). V was cut by 5 bases and J by 7 bases, with 11 bases left in between. Germline CDR1 and CDR2: DFQATT and SNEGSKA (reference sequence). This CDR3 comprises 11 residues. The CDR3 bases are TGCAGTGCTCGGGGGGAAGTTGAAGCTTTCTTT. Protein: CSARGEVEAFF.

The chain links TRBV14 to TRBJ2-1, with D perhaps matching TRBD1 (6 bases). Per germline, CDR1 SGHDN and CDR2 FVKESK. The CDR3 totals 15 residues. V dropped 1 base and J dropped 6 bases, with 13 bases sitting between them. CDR3 sequence (DNA): TGTGCCAGCAGCCAAGCCACGGACAGAGTCAATGAGCAGTTCTTC. The encoded protein is CASSQATDRVNEQFF.

The chain links TRBV6-1 to TRBJ1-6, with 7 bases fitting TRBD1. The trim removed 1 base at V and 3 bases at J, leaving 0 bases unmatched. This CDR3 is built from 15 residues. The V gene's germline CDR1 is MNHNS and CDR2 SASEGT. The DNA of the CDR3 is TGTGCCAGCAGTGAAGGACAGGGCTATAATTCACCCCTCCACTTT. Residues: CASSEGQGYNSPLHF.

The rearrangement uses TRBV10-1 and TRBJ1-6; D is unclear. The germline gives CDR1 WNHNN, CDR2 SYGVQD (reference sequence). CDR3 length equals 12 residues. The ends were cut back, 3 bases at V and 5 bases at J, with 2 bases in the middle. For the CDR3, the DNA is TGCGCCAGCAGTGATAATAATTCACCCCTCCACTTT. Translating gives CASSDNNSPLHF.

The chain uses TRBV28 and TRBJ1-5; D is undetermined. Trimming removed 10 bases from V and 2 bases from J, with 9 bases in between. Germline CDR1 MDHEN, CDR2 SYDVKM. This CDR3 is built from 12 residues. The CDR3 region is CATGRGNQPQHF. In nucleotides, the CDR3 is TGTGCCACCGGAAGGGGCAATCAGCCCCAGCATTTT. Supplemented by reference TRBV28 and TRBJ1-5, the full variable domain reads DVKVTQSSRYLVKRTGEKVFLECVQDMDHENMFWYRQDPGLGLRLIYFSYDVKMKEKGDIPEGYSVSREKKERFSLILESASTNQTSMYLCATGRGNQPQHFGDGTRLSIL.